This T cell receptor (beta chain) was sequenced during a study of cytomegalovirus exposure and HLA in healthy donors (dated by TCRdb to about 2017). General notes on the study: An earlier analysis of 587 of the donors reported roughly 270 Gb of sequence data and roughly 100 million unique TCR beta sequences from 150 million to 200 million T cells. Roughly 320 gigabases of sequencing data and around 88 million unique TCR sequences made up an early release that covered approximately 650 HLA-typed donors. In an earlier analysis of more than 550 of the donors, high-throughput TCR beta sequencing was used to judge whether each TCR beta V gene segment behaved as functional or pseudogenic. Using immunosequencing, the study profiled T cell repertoires from fewer than 700 subjects and related those repertoires to cytomegalovirus serostatus. In a later analysis, previously published TCR beta repertoires from fewer than 750 donors were re-analyzed and high-resolution HLA genotyping was added so that TCR occurrence patterns could be studied. Besides the first cohort of around 670 subjects, a separate validation cohort made up of roughly 120 different subjects was used. Among the roughly 410 genotyped donors, under 90% belonged to the genetic ancestry cluster associated with self-reported Caucasian donors. Rather than using new phenotypic data, the later analysis identified candidate immune exposures from TCR beta sequences and from how often those sequences occurred across donors. Across 398 genotyped donors of the cohort, an average of about 220,000 unique TCR beta nucleotide sequences per donor were sequenced, and roughly a sixth of those sequences were non-productive. Alongside the repertoire data, information on donor age, sex, ethnicity and CMV serostatus was compiled. The study aimed to test whether cataloging public T cell receptors could reveal signatures of past pathogen exposure. To predict cytomegalovirus infection status, the study brought together high-throughput TCR immunosequencing, statistical association of individual TCRs with disease status, and machine learning. Typing coverage differed by locus: A, B, C, DRB1 and DQB1 were typed in about 629-630 donors, DQA1 in approximately 520, DPA1 in nearly 610, and DPB1 in 472. In a later genetic analysis, genome-wide SNP genotypes for about 55% of the roughly 700 donors were used, and that subset was treated as a discovery cohort. Both class I and class II loci were covered by HLA typing, at four-digit resolution. Roughly five DR-DQ haplotypes were treated as single units for association and clustering because of strong linkage in the cohort. Every repertoire in the discovery cohort had been generated on one and the same sequencing platform.

The research as a whole found: An earlier analysis of some 560 of the donors showed that most TCR beta V segments appeared in productive rearrangements either about 87% or about 30% of the time, which broadly matched IMGT annotations. A later genetic analysis reported fewer N-insertions in productive TCRs among donors in an Asian-associated ancestry cluster than the approximately 670-donor mean. The sequencing pipeline was judged likely to have produced a cluster of highly shared sequence variants as a technical artifact. Cytomegalovirus status was reported to be diagnosed by the classifier with high specificity and sensitivity in both the original and validation cohorts. The earlier analysis of some 540 of the donors excluded some 15 rarely observed V segments, including chromosome 9 orphons, because counts were too low. Because some donors lacked HLA typing at each locus, the association tests relied only on the typed subset. A later analysis found that most CMV-associated TCR beta chains appeared HLA-restricted, with HLA associations seemingly driven largely by CMV exposure. A further reported finding was that TCR beta sequences accurately predicted the HLA-A and HLA-B alleles for most subjects in the first cohort. A few of the identified cytomegalovirus-associated TCR beta chains were confirmed in vitro to be specific for cytomegalovirus antigens. The authors suggested that the approach could potentially be extended to other disease states and immunological phenotypes. The presence/absence analyses assumed that sequencing depth was roughly uniform across donors, and that assumption may not be true. Correlated functional status among segregating V segments might reflect linkage disequilibrium, but an unknown experimental factor could not be ruled out. Several of the top co-occurrence clusters appeared to be linked to parvovirus B19, influenza, CMV and Epstein-Barr virus, according to a later analysis. Some IMGT-functional V segments, including TRBV6-2 and TRBV6-3, could not be told apart with the 87-base-pair reads, so those segments were excluded. Assigning TCR associations to individual alleles was difficult when HLA alleles, especially DR and DQ, strongly co-occurred. A later analysis associated 16,951 TCR beta sequences with specific HLA alleles at a false discovery rate of 0.05. For the cohort, immune exposure information was limited to CMV serostatus. In a later analysis, TCR association rates were found to vary across HLA loci, with the most associated TCRs seen for DRB1 alleles and the fewest for HLA-C alleles. A later analysis found that HLA-associated TCR beta chains were more clonally expanded and had lower generation probabilities than equally common non-associated chains. In this cohort, only TCR beta chains were sequenced, and detectable features were limited by the absence of alpha or paired-chain data. An association between a missense DCLRE1C variant and V-gene and J-gene trimming of TCR beta chains was found in a later genetic analysis and replicated in an independent cohort. Across donors, most TCR sequences were observed very rarely, whereas some public TCRs were present in many individuals. In the study, 150 to 200 TCR beta chains were listed as associated with cytomegalovirus.

In total, 630 or so healthy bone marrow donors made up the cohort. At the time of sampling, all cohort members were nominally healthy, though unrecorded immune exposures were likely present. The donor tested CMV seropositive, placing the donor among the 310 or so seropositive members of the cohort. A peripheral blood sample was collected from each donor, and TCR beta sequencing was performed on peripheral blood mononuclear cells. The Qiagen DNeasy Blood Extraction Kit was used to extract genomic DNA from the blood cell samples. As to this clone: Its cognate antigen has yet to be identified. Per-base quality was not reported, and no clone a single base away is much larger than it.

V drops 5 bases and J drops 4 bases, leaving 8 bases in between. For CDR1 and CDR2, the germline V gene (reference sequence) lists DFQATT and SNEGSKA. The CDR3 covers 11 residues, taking in both the cysteine and the phenylalanine. Just CDR3 DNA is preserved here, 33 bases in frame from base 1. Libraries were made using the immunoSEQ multiplex PCR assay. A mixture of 60 forward primers for TCR Vbeta segments and 13 reverse primers for TCR Jbeta segments was used in the multiplex PCR. Amplification of the CDR3 region of rearranged TCR beta genes was performed with a multiplex PCR assay on genomic DNA. The amplified TCR beta libraries were sequenced on the Illumina HiSeq System as 87-base-pair reads. The original methods were these. A later analysis tallied 75 million to 95 million unique TCR beta chains across the 700 or so repertoires, and some 12 million of those chains were shared by two or more donors. Raw reads were error-corrected and collapsed into unique sequences by a nearest-neighbor algorithm in which closely related sequences were merged to remove PCR and sequencing errors. V, D and J gene segments were assigned by aligning CDR3 sequences to IMGT reference sequences. Each retained sequence needed at least a six-nucleotide match to both a V gene segment and a J gene segment. A rearrangement was called productive if the CDR3 had no stop codons and remained in frame with V and J, and every other rearrangement was called non-productive. CDR3 was defined by IMGT convention, running from the second conserved V-encoded cysteine to the conserved J-encoded phenylalanine. The earlier analysis of 587 of the donors excluded any sequence lacking an unambiguous match to a single V gene segment. An earlier analysis of several hundred of the donors called V segments functional above 56.7% productive rearrangements and segregating when the between-donor standard deviation exceeded 5%. A statistical classification framework was built for diagnosing cytomegalovirus status from the catalog of TCR beta chain sequences. In a later analysis, V and J genes were assigned by comparing TCR nucleotide sequences against IMGT/GENE-DB human TR gene sequences. Using the TCRdist pipeline, a later analysis assigned CDR3 sequences along with most-parsimonious VDJ recombination scenarios. A later analysis defined each TCR beta chain by its CDR3 amino acid sequence plus V-gene family, and excluded reads lacking a unique V-gene family. To address suspected cross-contamination and a sequencing artifact, a later analysis removed 592 highly shared, low-generation-probability nucleotide sequences. A later analysis calculated a clonal expansion index for each public chain from normalized within-repertoire ranks of inferred template counts. In a later analysis, generation probabilities were computed with a VDJ recombination model fitted to out-of-frame rearrangements, and the resulting probabilities were checked against IGoR. A later analysis scored TCR-TCR, TCR-HLA and TCR-CMV co-occurrence with hypergeometric tests, applying a repertoire-size bias correction to TCR pairs. False discovery rates were estimated in a later analysis by permuting HLA or CMV assignments 20 times. In a later analysis, co-occurring TCRs were grouped using DBSCAN, and TCRdist sequence similarity was added for clustering within HLA-allele-positive subsets. Repertoires with fewer than 30,000 or more than 120,000 public chains were left out of co-occurrence clustering, as were five repertoires with anomalous nucleotide sharing. Here the immuneACCESS table is served through TCRdb, limited to in-frame sequences with V and J called. Missing clones are a known gap in these copies; in checked studies unresolved V genes cover under half, and the rest lacks a known reason. V and J calls plus clone size are reproduced from that table; the DNA served to infer D and trimming. This sample is represented by around 160,000 clones; over 65% of them were singletons. The biggest ten clones account for around 3% of the sample.

The TCR comes from a man between 35 and 55 years old in good health and CMV-seropositive. Source material: PBMCs. The sequence links TRBV20-1 to TRBJ1-2; too little of a D gene remains to name it. The DNA reads TGCAGTGCTGCAGACTTCTATGGCTACACCTTC. It is translated as CSAADFYGYTF.